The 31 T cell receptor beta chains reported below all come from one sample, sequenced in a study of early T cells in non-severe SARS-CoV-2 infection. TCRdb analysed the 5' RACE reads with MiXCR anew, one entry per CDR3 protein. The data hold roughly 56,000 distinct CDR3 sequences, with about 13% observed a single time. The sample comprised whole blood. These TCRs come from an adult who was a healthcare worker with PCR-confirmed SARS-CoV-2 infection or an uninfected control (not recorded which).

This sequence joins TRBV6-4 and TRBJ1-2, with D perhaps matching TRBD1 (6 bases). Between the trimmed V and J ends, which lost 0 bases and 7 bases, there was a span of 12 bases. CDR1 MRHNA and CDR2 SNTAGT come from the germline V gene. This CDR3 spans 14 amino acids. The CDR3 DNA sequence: TGTGCCAGCAGTGACTCTGGGGGCGCGGGTGGCTACACCTTC. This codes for CASSDSGGAGGYTF.

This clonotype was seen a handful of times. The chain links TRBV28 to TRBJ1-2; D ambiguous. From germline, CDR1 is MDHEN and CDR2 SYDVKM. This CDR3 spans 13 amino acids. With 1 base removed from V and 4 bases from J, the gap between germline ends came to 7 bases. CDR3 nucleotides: TGTGCCAGCAGTTTATCCGCAGGCTATGGCTACACCTTC. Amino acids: CASSLSAGYGYTF.

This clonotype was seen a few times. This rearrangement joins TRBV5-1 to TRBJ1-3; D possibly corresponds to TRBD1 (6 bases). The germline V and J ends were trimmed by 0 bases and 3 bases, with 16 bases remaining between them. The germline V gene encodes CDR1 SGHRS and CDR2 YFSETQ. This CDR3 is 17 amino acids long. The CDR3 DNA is TGCGCCAGCAGCTTGGGCCCCTCGGGGGGCGGTGGAAACACCATATATTTT. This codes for CASSLGPSGGGGNTIYF.

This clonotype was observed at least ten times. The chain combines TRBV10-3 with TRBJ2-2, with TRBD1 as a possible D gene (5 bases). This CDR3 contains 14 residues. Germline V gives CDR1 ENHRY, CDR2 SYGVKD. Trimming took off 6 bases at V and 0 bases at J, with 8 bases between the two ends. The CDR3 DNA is TGTGCCATCAGAGGACATACGAACACCGGGGAGCTGTTTTTT. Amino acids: CAIRGHTNTGELFF.

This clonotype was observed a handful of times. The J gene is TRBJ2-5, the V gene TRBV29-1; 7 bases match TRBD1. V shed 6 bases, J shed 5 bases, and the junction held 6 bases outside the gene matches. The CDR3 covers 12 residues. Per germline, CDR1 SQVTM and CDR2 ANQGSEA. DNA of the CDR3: TGCAGCGTAGCGGACAGGAGGGAGACCCAGTACTTC. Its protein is CSVADRRETQYF. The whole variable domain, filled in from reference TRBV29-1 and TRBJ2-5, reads SAVISQKPSRDICQRGTSLTIQCQVDSQVTMMFWYRQQPGQSLTLIATANQGSEATYESGFVIDKFPISRPNLTFSTLTVSNMSPEDSSIYLCSVADRRETQYFGPGTRLLVL.

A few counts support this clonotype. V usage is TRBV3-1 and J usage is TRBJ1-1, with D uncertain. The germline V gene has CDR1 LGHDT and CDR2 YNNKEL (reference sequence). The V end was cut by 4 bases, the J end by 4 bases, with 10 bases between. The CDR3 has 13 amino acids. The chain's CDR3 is CASSLGRITEAFF. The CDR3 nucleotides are TGTGCCAGCAGCCTGGGGAGGATCACTGAAGCTTTCTTT.

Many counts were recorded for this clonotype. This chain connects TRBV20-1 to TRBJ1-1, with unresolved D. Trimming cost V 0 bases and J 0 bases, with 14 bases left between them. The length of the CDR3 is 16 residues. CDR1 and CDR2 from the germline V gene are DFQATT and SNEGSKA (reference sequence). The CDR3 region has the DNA TGCAGTGCTAGAGATCGAGCTGTCCGTCTGAACACTGAAGCTTTCTTT. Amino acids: CSARDRAVRLNTEAFF.

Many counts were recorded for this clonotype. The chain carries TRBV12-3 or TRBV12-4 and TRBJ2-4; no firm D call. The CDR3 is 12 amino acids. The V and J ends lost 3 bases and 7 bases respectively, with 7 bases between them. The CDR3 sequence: CASSFKVNIQYF. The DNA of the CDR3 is TGTGCCAGCAGTTTCAAAGTGAACATTCAGTACTTC.

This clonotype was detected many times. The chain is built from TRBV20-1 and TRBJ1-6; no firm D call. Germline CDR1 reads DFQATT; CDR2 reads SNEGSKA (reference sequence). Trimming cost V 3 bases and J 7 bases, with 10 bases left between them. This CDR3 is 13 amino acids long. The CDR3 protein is CSARHSPNSPLHF. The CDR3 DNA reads TGCAGTGCTAGGCACAGTCCCAATTCACCCCTCCACTTT.

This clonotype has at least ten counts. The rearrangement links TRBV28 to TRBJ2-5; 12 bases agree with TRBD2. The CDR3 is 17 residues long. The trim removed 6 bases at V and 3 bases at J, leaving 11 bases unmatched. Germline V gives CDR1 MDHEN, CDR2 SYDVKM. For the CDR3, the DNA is TGTGCCAGCAGCCCTGATTTGGGACTAGCGGGCGAAGAGACCCAGTACTTC. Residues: CASSPDLGLAGEETQYF.

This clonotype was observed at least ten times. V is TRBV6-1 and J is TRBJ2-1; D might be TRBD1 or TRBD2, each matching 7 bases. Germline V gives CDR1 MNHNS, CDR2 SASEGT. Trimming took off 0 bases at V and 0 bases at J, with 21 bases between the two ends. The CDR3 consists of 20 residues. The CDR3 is CASSEAPRGGTLSSYNEQFF. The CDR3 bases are TGTGCCAGCAGTGAAGCTCCCAGGGGGGGGACTCTTAGCTCCTACAATGAGCAGTTCTTC.

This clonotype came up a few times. The CDR3 region is CASSYSYMAYYGYTF. CDR3 nucleotide sequence: TGTGCCAGCAGTTACTCATACATGGCATACTATGGCTACACCTTC. The chain links TRBV6-5 to TRBJ1-2; D gene ambiguous. Deletions cut 0 bases from V and 3 bases from J, with 11 bases between. The CDR3 totals 15 residues. The germline V gene has CDR1 MNHEY and CDR2 SVGAGI.

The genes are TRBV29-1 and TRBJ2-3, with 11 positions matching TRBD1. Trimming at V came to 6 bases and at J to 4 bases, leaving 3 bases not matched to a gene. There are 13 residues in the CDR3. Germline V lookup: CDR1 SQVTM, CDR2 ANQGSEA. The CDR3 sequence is CSVVGQGADTQYF. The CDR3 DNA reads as TGCAGCGTAGTGGGACAGGGGGCAGATACGCAGTATTTT.

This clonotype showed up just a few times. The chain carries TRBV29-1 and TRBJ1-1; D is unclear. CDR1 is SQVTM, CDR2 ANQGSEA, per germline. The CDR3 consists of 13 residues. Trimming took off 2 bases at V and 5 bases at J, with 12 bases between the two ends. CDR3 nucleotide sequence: TGCAGCGTTGAAAGGAGGGTAGGAACTGAAGCTTTCTTT. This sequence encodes CSVERRVGTEAFF.

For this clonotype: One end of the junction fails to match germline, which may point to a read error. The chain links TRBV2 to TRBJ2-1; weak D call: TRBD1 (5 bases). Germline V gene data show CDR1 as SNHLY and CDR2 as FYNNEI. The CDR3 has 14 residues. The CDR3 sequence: CASNTGASCNEQFF. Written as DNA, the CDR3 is TGTGCCAGCAATACAGGTGCCTCCTGCAATGAGCAGTTCTTC.

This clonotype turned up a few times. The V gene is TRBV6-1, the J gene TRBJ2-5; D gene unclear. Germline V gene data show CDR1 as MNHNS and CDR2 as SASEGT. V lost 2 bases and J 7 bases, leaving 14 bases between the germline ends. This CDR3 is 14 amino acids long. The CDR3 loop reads CASSERQIFGTQYF. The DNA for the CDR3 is TGTGCCAGCAGTGAACGGCAGATCTTCGGGACCCAGTACTTC.

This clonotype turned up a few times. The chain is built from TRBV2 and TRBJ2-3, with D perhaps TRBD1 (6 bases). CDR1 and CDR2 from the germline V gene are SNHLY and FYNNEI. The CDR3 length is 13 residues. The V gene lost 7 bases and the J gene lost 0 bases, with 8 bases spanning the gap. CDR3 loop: CASTGQSTDTQYF. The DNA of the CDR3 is TGTGCCAGCACCGGACAGAGCACAGATACGCAGTATTTT. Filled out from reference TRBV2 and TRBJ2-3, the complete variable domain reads EPEVTQTPSHQVTQMGQEVILRCVPISNHLYFYWYRQILGQKVEFLVSFYNNEISEKSEIFDDQFSVERPDGSNFTLKIRSTKLEDSAMYFCASTGQSTDTQYFGPGTRLTVL.

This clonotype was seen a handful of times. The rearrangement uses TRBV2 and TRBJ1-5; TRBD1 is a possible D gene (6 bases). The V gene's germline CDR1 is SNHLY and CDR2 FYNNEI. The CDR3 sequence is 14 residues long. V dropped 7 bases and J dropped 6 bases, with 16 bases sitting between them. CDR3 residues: CASTQGGAGQPQHF. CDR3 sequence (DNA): TGTGCCAGCACTCAAGGGGGGGCGGGTCAGCCCCAGCATTTT.

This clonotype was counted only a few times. The CDR3 protein is CASKDGTLLQETQYF. CDR3 DNA sequence: TGTGCCAGCAAGGACGGGACCCTCCTTCAAGAGACCCAGTACTTC. This sequence joins TRBV2 and TRBJ2-5, with D perhaps TRBD1 or TRBD2 (5 bases each). CDR3 size: 15 residues. The ends were cut back, 7 bases at V and 2 bases at J, with 17 bases in the middle. Germline V CDR1 and CDR2: SNHLY, FYNNEI.

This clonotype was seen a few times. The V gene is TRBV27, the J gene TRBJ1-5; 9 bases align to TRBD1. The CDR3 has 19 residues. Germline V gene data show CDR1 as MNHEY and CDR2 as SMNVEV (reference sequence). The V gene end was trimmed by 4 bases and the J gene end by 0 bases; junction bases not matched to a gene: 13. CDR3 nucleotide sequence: TGTGCCAGCAGTTCTTACTCCGGGACAGGGTCGGATAGCAATCAGCCCCAGCATTTT. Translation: CASSSYSGTGSDSNQPQHF.

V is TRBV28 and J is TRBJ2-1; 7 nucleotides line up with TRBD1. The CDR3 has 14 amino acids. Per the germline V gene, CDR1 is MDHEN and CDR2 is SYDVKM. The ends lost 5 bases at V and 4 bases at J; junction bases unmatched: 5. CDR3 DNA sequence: TGTGCCAGCAGTATCCTGGGACAGTACAATGAGCAGTTCTTC. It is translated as CASSILGQYNEQFF.

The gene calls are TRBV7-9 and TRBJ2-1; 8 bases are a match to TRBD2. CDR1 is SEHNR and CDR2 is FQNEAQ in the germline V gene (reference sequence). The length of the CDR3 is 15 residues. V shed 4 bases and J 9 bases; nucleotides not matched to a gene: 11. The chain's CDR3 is CASSSVPGLGGEQFF. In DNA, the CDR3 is TGTGCCAGCAGCTCAGTCCCGGGACTAGGAGGTGAGCAGTTCTTC.

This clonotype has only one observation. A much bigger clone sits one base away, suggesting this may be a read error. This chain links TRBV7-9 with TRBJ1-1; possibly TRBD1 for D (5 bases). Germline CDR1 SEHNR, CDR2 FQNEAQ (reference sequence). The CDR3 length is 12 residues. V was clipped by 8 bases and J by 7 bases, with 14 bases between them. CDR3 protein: CASGPREVEAFF. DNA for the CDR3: TGTGCCAGCGGACCCAGGGAGGTTGAAGCTTTCTTT.

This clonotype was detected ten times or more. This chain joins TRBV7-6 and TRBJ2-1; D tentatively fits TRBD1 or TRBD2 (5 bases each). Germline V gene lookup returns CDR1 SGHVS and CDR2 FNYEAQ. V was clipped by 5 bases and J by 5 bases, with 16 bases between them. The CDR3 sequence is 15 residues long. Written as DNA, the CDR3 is TGTGCCAGCAGCCACCGGGACCAGCAGCACAATGAGCAGTTCTTC. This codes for CASSHRDQQHNEQFF.

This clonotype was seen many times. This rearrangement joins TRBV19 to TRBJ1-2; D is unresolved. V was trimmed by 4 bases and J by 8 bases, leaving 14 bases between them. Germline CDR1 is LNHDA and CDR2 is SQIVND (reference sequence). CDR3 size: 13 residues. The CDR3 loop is CASSTPHARGYTF. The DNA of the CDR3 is TGTGCCAGTAGTACCCCTCATGCCCGAGGCTACACCTTC. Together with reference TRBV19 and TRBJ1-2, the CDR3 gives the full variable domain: DGGITQSPKYLFRKEGQNVTLSCEQNLNHDAMYWYRQDPGQGLRLIYYSQIVNDFQKGDIAEGYSVSREKKESFPLTVTSAQKNPTAFYLCASSTPHARGYTFGSGTRLTVV.

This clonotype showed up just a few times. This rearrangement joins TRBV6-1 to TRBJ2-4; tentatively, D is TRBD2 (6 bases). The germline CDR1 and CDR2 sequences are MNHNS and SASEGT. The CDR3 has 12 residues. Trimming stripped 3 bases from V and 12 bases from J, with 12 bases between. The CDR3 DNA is TGTGCCAGCAGTGATTCCAGGACTAATCAGTACTTC. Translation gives CASSDSRTNQYF.

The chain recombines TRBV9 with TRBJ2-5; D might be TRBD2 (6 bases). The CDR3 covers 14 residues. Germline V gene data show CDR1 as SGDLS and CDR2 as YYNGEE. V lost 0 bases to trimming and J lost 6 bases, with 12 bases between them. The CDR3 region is CASSVDAGLKTQYF. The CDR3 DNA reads TGTGCCAGCAGCGTAGACGCGGGGCTAAAGACCCAGTACTTC. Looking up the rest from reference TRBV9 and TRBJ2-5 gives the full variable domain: DSGVTQTPKHLITATGQRVTLRCSPRSGDLSVYWYQQSLDQGLQFLIQYYNGEERAKGNILERFSAQQFPDLHSELNLSSLELGDSALYFCASSVDAGLKTQYFGPGTRLLVL.

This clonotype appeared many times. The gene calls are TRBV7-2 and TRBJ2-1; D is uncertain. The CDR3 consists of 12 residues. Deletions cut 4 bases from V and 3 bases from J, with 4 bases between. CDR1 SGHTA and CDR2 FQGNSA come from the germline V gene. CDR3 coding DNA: TGTGCCAGCAGCTCTTACTACAATGAGCAGTTCTTC. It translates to CASSSYYNEQFF.

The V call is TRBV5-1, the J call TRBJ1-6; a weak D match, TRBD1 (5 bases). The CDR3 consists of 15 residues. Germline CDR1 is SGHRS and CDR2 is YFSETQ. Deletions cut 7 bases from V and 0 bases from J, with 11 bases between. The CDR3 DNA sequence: TGCGCCAGCGGACTCGGGGCCTCCTATAATTCACCCCTCCACTTT. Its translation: CASGLGASYNSPLHF.

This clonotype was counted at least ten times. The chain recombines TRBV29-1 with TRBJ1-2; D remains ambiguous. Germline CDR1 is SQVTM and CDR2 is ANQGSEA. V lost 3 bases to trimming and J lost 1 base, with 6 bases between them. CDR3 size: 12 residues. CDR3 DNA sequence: TGCAGCGTTGATGGAGATAACTATGGCTACACCTTC. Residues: CSVDGDNYGYTF.

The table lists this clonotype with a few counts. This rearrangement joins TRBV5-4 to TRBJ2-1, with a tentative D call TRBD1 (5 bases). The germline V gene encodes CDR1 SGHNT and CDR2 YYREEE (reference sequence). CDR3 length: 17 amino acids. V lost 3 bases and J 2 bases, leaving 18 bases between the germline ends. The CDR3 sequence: CASSSPPQVWAYNEQFF. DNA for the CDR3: TGTGCCAGCAGCTCACCTCCACAGGTCTGGGCCTACAATGAGCAGTTCTTC. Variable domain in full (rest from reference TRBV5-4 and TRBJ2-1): ETGVTQSPTHLIKTRGQQVTLRCSSQSGHNTVSWYQQALGQGPQFIFQYYREEENGRGNFPPRFSGLQFPNYSSELNVNALELDDSALYLCASSSPPQVWAYNEQFFGPGTRLTVL.